The clone carrying this T cell receptor (beta chain) was detected a few times. Its antigen is unknown. Germline CDR1 SGHKS, CDR2 YYEKEE (reference sequence). Trimming cost V 4 bases and J 3 bases, with 6 bases left between them. The CDR3 length is 12 residues. TCRdb recomputed calls from the 5' RACE reads with MiXCR, one row per CDR3 protein. This repertoire shows 200,000 to 300,000 distinct CDR3 sequences, 10% to 15% found once; its top ten account for 0.5% to 0.6%. These data originate in a study of T cells after yellow fever vaccination. Study-wide results and limits: At around 95% for CD4 and 75% to 90% for CD8, most primary-vaccination clones showed up again after the booster. CD4 and CD8 compartments shared a small share of clonotypes, likely from convergent recombination.

V is TRBV5-5 and J is TRBJ2-3; D unclear. The receptor was derived from a man under 40 who received the YFV17D yellow fever vaccine. The sample here was CD4+ T cells sorted from PBMCs, taken 45 days after the yellow fever booster vaccination. DNA for the CDR3: TGTGCCAGCAGCCATCAAACAGATACGCAGTATTTT. This gives the protein CASSHQTDTQYF.